The text below deals with one T cell receptor beta chain. Methods used by the authors: Amplification of reference gene primers was used by the study to estimate nucleated cell counts. Here immunoSEQ multiplex PCR was the method, and the copy in TCRdb shows in-frame clones only, minus some. V and J calls and clone size are copied from that table; D and trimming were computed from the DNA. The sample records about 190,000 clones, about nine tenths being singletons. Germline CDR1 is MNHNS and CDR2 is SASEGT. This CDR3 comprises 13 residues. Trimming removed 2 bases from V and 4 bases from J, with 8 bases in between. This sample stems from a study of blood T cell repertoires in COVID-19. As for the study in general: Samples of COVID-19 (acute and convalescent) were obtained from the United States, Italy and Spain. In each case, the material was cDNA or gDNA derived from T cells, B-cell-depleted T cells, or PBMCs.

Sequenced input: peripheral blood. The TCR sequence derives from a man aged 30 to 39 with acute or convalescent COVID-19. The chain recombines TRBV6-1 with TRBJ1-2, with D uncertain. CDR3 in DNA: TGTGCCAGCAGTGAAACACCCCGCTATGGCTACACCTTC. Residues: CASSETPRYGYTF.